This TCR beta chain was identified in a study of OX40 agonist ivuxolimab in advanced cancers. As for the study more broadly: Ivuxolimab was an agonistic, fully human IgG2 monoclonal antibody directed against OX40 (CD134), a costimulatory receptor. Intravenous ivuxolimab was administered to patients every 2 weeks at six dose levels: 0.01, 0.1, 0.3, 1.5, 3 and 10 mg/kg. Of the approximately 50 dose-escalation patients, hepatocellular carcinoma was present in around 19, melanoma in approximately 15, renal cell carcinoma in 9 and head and neck cancer in 9. In the dose-escalation cohort, around 80% of patients were male, and the mean age was 60 years with a range of roughly 20 to 80. Prior anti-PD-1, anti-PD-L1 or anti-CTLA-4 therapy was permitted, and checkpoint inhibitors had been received by 30% to 40% of dose-escalation patients. Three dose-escalation patients achieved partial responses, one with hepatocellular carcinoma and two with cutaneous melanoma. Peripheral TCRbeta sequencing was intended to test whether TCR sequence diversity was altered and clonal T-cell expansion was caused by ivuxolimab. The monotherapy dose-escalation portion (N ≈ 52 patients) of the phase I ivuxolimab trial is reported in the paper. Here is what the overall study found, with its caveats: In the 0.1-3.0 mg/kg groups, partial responders were among the patients with the lowest normalized peripheral clonal expansion, particularly in CD8+ T cells. Clonal expansion of both CD4+ and CD8+ blood T cells was observed from baseline to week 6 at doses 0.1 to 3.0 mg/kg. The antigen specificity of the clonally expanded peripheral T cells was not determined. After ivuxolimab, CD8+ T cells had more expanded clones than CD4+ T cells on average. Low levels of normalized T-cell clonal expansion were also seen in some patients who did not respond.

Remarks on this clone: Its target antigen remains unknown. Base qualities were left out, and no much larger clone turns up one base away.

Reading from cysteine to phenylalanine, the CDR3 counts 14 amino acids. Only the CDR3 region is kept as DNA, spanning 42 bases read in frame from base 1. V has 5 bases trimmed and J has 9 bases trimmed; junction bases matching no gene number 7. CDR1 is given as ENHRY and CDR2 as SYGVKD, both from the germline V gene. The trial excluded patients who had a history of autoimmune disease or were on systemic immunosuppression. In every dose cohort, peripheral blood was drawn for TCR sequencing at baseline, cycle 4 day 1, and cycle 7 day 1. Samples came from an open-label, multicenter, first-in-human phase I dose-escalation trial of ivuxolimab. The trial enrolled adults with locally advanced or metastatic head and neck squamous cell, hepatocellular, melanoma or renal cell carcinoma. Before TCR sequencing, CD4+ T cells and CD8+ T cells from peripheral blood were sorted into separate populations. Genomic DNA was isolated from the sorted cells so that the TCRbeta CDR3 region could be sequenced. The immunoSEQ Assay was used for sequencing of TCRbeta CDR3 regions. Held by TCRdb, this immuneACCESS table contains in-frame sequences only and omits some clones. Under half of the omission traces to an unresolved V gene where checked; the cause of the rest is unknown. A total of 55,000 to 65,000 clones appear in this sample, 70% to 90% of them only once. The top ten clones comprise under 0.4% of the sample.

The sample in question was CD4+ or CD8+ T cells sorted from blood, obtained in a trial of the OX40 agonist ivuxolimab. The clonotype comes from an adult with an advanced solid tumor such as melanoma, head and neck, liver or kidney cancer. The chain links TRBV10-3 with TRBJ1-6, and 7 junctional nucleotides match TRBD1. The base sequence is TGTGCCATCAGTACGACAGGGTCGGGTTCACCCCTCCACTTT. This gives the protein CAISTTGSGSPLHF.